These 15 T cell receptor beta chains were sequenced from one sample in a study of cytomegalovirus exposure and HLA in healthy donors. Primers for the PCR totalled 60 Vbeta and 13 Jbeta. Only in-frame clones appear in the TCRdb table, and some are missing; sequencing was by immunoSEQ multiplex PCR. This table has roughly 100,000 clones, 82% appearing once. The sequencing sample was made of PBMCs. Receptors originate from a man between 45 and 60 years old in good health and CMV-seronegative.

The chain carries TRBV7-2 and TRBJ2-5; D gene ambiguous. This CDR3 comprises 12 residues. Per the germline V gene, CDR1 is SGHTA and CDR2 is FQGNSA. The V end was cut by 5 bases, the J end by 5 bases, with 9 bases between. The CDR3 spells CASSPSRETQYF. The CDR3 bases are TGTGCCAGCAGCCCGAGTCGGGAGACCCAGTACTTC.

The chain has TRBV6-5 and TRBJ1-1; 9 bases match TRBD1. Per the germline V gene, CDR1 is MNHEY and CDR2 is SVGAGI. The CDR3 runs 15 residues. Trimming at V came to 2 bases and at J to 5 bases, leaving 6 bases not matched to a gene. CDR3 bases: TGTGCCAGCAGTTACACGGGACAGGGAAAAACTGAAGCTTTCTTT. It encodes CASSYTGQGKTEAFF.

This rearrangement joins TRBV9 to TRBJ2-1; TRBD2 matches 7 bases. V dropped 0 bases and J dropped 6; count of bases not matched to a gene: 6. CDR1 SGDLS and CDR2 YYNGEE come from the germline V gene. This CDR3 has 15 amino acids. The DNA of the CDR3 is TGTGCCAGCAGCGTAGGGGCGGGAGCCGTCAATGAGCAGTTCTTC. It encodes CASSVGAGAVNEQFF.

The V gene is TRBV7-3, the J gene TRBJ1-2, with 7 positions matching TRBD1. The germline V gene has CDR1 SGHTA and CDR2 FQGTGA. V dropped 1 base and J dropped 6; count of bases not matched to a gene: 11. CDR3 length: 16 amino acids. The CDR3: CASSLNALTGRDGYTF. CDR3 DNA: TGTGCCAGCAGCTTAAATGCACTGACAGGGCGTGATGGCTACACCTTC.

The V gene is TRBV6-5, the J gene TRBJ1-4, with D possibly TRBD1 on 6 matching bases. The CDR3 extends over 15 amino acids. Germline V gene lookup returns CDR1 MNHEY and CDR2 SVGAGI. The V gene lost 5 bases and the J gene lost 1 base, with 11 bases spanning the gap. The DNA of the CDR3 is TGTGCCAGCAGTCCAGACAGGCGAACTAATGAAAAACTGTTTTTT. Protein product: CASSPDRRTNEKLFF.

This chain links TRBV7-3 with TRBJ2-3; 15 bases map to TRBD2. This CDR3 comprises 18 residues. CDR1 is SGHTA, CDR2 FQGTGA, per germline. V was pared by 5 bases and J by 1 base, with 7 bases of the junction left unmatched. CDR3 in amino acids: CASSPGLAGGGRTDTQYF. The DNA for the CDR3 is TGTGCCAGCAGCCCGGGACTAGCGGGAGGAGGACGCACAGATACGCAGTATTTT.

V usage is TRBV30 and J usage is TRBJ1-1; no definite D call. The CDR3 covers 14 residues. Trimming took off 0 bases at V and 4 bases at J, with 12 bases between the two ends. Germline assignment: CDR1 GTSNPN and CDR2 SVGIG (reference sequence). The CDR3 nucleotides are TGTGCCTGGAGTGTACTGGCGGGTACCACTGAAGCTTTCTTT. It yields the protein CAWSVLAGTTEAFF.

This clone was detected a few times. V usage is TRBV6-6 and J usage is TRBJ2-7; the match to TRBD2 covers 7 bases. V was pared by 5 bases and J by 6 bases, with 7 bases of the junction left unmatched. The germline V gene encodes CDR1 MNHNY and CDR2 SVGAGI (reference sequence). The CDR3 has 13 residues. The CDR3 sequence is CASSAGDKGEQYF. The CDR3 DNA sequence: TGTGCCAGCAGTGCGGGGGATAAGGGCGAGCAGTACTTC.

The chain combines TRBV6-1 with TRBJ2-5; 11 bases fit TRBD1. Germline CDR1 reads MNHNS; CDR2 reads SASEGT. The CDR3 covers 17 residues. V shed 1 base and J 5 bases; nucleotides not matched to a gene: 9. CDR3 region: CASSEGVGQGAGETQYF. CDR3 DNA sequence: TGTGCCAGCAGTGAAGGGGTTGGACAGGGGGCTGGGGAGACCCAGTACTTC.

The chain uses TRBV28 and TRBJ1-5, with TRBD1 identical over 10 bases. The germline V gene has CDR1 MDHEN and CDR2 SYDVKM. The V gene end was trimmed by 6 bases and the J gene end by 4 bases; junction bases not matched to a gene: 9. This CDR3 is built from 16 residues. The CDR3 reads CASRPPGTGVNQPQHF. DNA for the CDR3: TGTGCCAGCAGGCCCCCGGGGACAGGGGTTAATCAGCCCCAGCATTTT.

The chain uses TRBV2 and TRBJ1-5; tentative D call: TRBD1 (5 bases). The CDR3 extends over 14 amino acids. The V gene lost 3 bases and the J gene lost 6 bases, with 12 bases spanning the gap. Germline CDR1 reads SNHLY; CDR2 reads FYNNEI. The CDR3 spells CASSDPGLTQPQHF. The CDR3 DNA reads TGTGCCAGCAGTGATCCGGGACTCACTCAGCCCCAGCATTTT.

The gene calls are TRBV19 and TRBJ1-1; a possible D gene is TRBD1 (6 bases). Germline V gene sequence: CDR1 LNHDA, CDR2 SQIVND (reference sequence). The V and J ends lost 4 bases and 6 bases respectively, with 12 bases between them. The length of the CDR3 is 13 residues. The CDR3 bases are TGTGCCAGTAGTAATCAGCAGGGGTCTGAAGCTTTCTTT. Protein product: CASSNQQGSEAFF.

The chain employs TRBV6-5 and TRBJ2-7; the D gene is possibly TRBD2 (6 bases). The V and J ends lost 0 bases and 7 bases respectively, with 13 bases between them. The CDR3 runs 14 residues. Per the germline V gene, CDR1 is MNHEY and CDR2 is SVGAGI. The CDR3 DNA follows: TGTGCCAGCAGTTACTCGTCCGGGGGACTTGAGCAGTACTTC. It encodes CASSYSSGGLEQYF.

The CDR3: CASSLNRDRVYEQYF. In nucleotides, the CDR3 is TGTGCCAGTAGTCTGAACCGGGACAGGGTATACGAGCAGTACTTC. The chain links TRBV19 to TRBJ2-7, with 9 bases that match TRBD1. Trimming took 5 bases from V and 4 from J; bases not matched to a gene: 9. This CDR3 comprises 15 residues. Germline V gene data show CDR1 as LNHDA and CDR2 as SQIVND (reference sequence).

This chain joins TRBV29-1 and TRBJ1-4; 9 nucleotides agree with TRBD1. V was pared by 7 bases and J by 6 bases, with 3 bases of the junction left unmatched. CDR3 length: 12 amino acids. The germline V gene encodes CDR1 SQVTM and CDR2 ANQGSEA. The DNA for the CDR3 is TGCAGCGGGCGGACAGGGGATGAAAAACTGTTTTTT. Its translation: CSGRTGDEKLFF.